This T cell receptor (beta chain) appears in the sequencing data of a study of cytomegalovirus exposure and HLA in healthy donors. Per the germline V gene, CDR1 is SGHRS and CDR2 is YFSETQ. The trim removed 3 bases at V and 3 bases at J, leaving 6 bases unmatched. The CDR3 is 16 amino acids. PCR was performed using 60 Vbeta and 13 Jbeta primers. TCRdb's copy holds only in-frame clones and misses some; the assay was immunoSEQ multiplex PCR. The listing records around 140,000 clones. The chain has TRBV5-1 and TRBJ2-2; the match to TRBD1 covers 9 bases. The TCR sequence derives from a woman between 40 and 55 years old in good health and CMV-seropositive. Sequenced input: PBMCs. The DNA of the CDR3 is TGCGCCAGCAGCTCCGGAGGACAGGGGTACACCGGGGAGCTGTTTTTT. It translates to CASSSGGQGYTGELFF.